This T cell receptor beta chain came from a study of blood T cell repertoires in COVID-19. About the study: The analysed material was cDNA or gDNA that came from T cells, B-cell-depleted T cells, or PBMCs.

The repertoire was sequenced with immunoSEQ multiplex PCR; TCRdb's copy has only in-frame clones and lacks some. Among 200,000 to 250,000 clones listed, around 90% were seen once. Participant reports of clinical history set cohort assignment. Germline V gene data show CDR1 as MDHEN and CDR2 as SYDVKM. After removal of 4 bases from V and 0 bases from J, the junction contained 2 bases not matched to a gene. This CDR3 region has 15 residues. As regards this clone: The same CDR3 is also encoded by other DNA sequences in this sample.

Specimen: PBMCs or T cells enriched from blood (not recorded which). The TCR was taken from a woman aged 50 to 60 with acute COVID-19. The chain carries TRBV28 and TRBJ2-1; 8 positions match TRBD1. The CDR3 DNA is TGTGCCAGCAGTTACAGGGGGTTCTCCTACAATGAGCAGTTCTTC. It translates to CASSYRGFSYNEQFF.